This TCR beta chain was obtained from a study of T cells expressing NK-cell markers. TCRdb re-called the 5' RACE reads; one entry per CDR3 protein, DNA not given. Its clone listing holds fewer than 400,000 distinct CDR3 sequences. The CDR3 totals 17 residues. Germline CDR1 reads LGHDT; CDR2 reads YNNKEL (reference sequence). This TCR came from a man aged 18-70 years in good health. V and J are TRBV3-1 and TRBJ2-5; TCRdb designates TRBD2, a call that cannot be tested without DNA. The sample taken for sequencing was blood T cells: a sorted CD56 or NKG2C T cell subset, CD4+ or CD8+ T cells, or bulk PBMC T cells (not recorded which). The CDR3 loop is CASSQFNLAGGRETQYF.